Below, 6 T cell receptor beta chains from the same sample are listed, as sequenced in a study of cytomegalovirus exposure and HLA in healthy donors. Researchers ran the PCR with 60 Vbeta and 13 Jbeta primers. Some clones are missing from TCRdb's copy, which holds only in-frame ones; the method was immunoSEQ multiplex PCR. Found here are 210,000 or so clones, 78% of them singletons; the top ten hold around 0.45%. Input material: PBMCs. The receptors come from a boy younger than 18 in good health and CMV-seronegative.

The chain links TRBV19 to TRBJ1-4, with 9 bases aligning to TRBD1. Germline lookup yields CDR1 LNHDA and CDR2 SQIVND (reference sequence). The V segment lost 8 bases and the J segment 4 bases; nucleotides outside the gene matches: 8. The CDR3 sequence is 15 residues long. The chain's CDR3 is CASRGQGLNNEKLFF. The CDR3, as DNA: TGTGCCAGTCGCGGACAGGGGCTCAATAATGAAAAACTGTTTTTT.

The chain has TRBV11-2 and TRBJ2-7; TRBD2 aligns across 12 bases. J was trimmed by 5 bases and V by 2 bases; bases with no gene match: 7. The CDR3 is 16 amino acids. Per the germline V gene, CDR1 is SGHAT and CDR2 is FQNNGV. The CDR3: CASSLPSGRVIDEQYF. The CDR3 nucleotides are TGTGCCAGCAGCTTACCTAGCGGGAGGGTTATAGACGAGCAGTACTTC.

The chain recombines TRBV11-3 with TRBJ1-1, with D uncertain. The CDR3 loop spans 12 amino acids. The germline CDR1 and CDR2 sequences are SGHNT and YENEEA. Trimming removed 5 bases at V and 6 bases at J, with 10 bases between. The CDR3 DNA is TGTGCCAGCAGCCACATATTCTCTGAAGCTTTCTTT. This gives the protein CASSHIFSEAFF. The variable domain in full, completed from reference TRBV11-3 and TRBJ1-1, reads EAGVVQSPRYKIIEKKQPVAFWCNPISGHNTLYWYLQNLGQGPELLIRYENEEAVDDSQLPKDRFSAERLKGVDSTLKIQPAELGDSAVYLCASSHIFSEAFFGQGTRLTVV.

This rearrangement joins TRBV9 to TRBJ2-3, with D maybe TRBD1 (5 bases). Trimming left V 0 bases short and J 8 bases short, with 7 bases between. This CDR3 spans 12 amino acids. Germline lookup yields CDR1 SGDLS and CDR2 YYNGEE. As DNA, the CDR3 is TGTGCCAGCAGCGTAGAAAGGGGTACGCAGTATTTT. This codes for CASSVERGTQYF.

V gene TRBV7-7 combines with J gene TRBJ2-7, with TRBD2 matching 12 bases. The CDR3 consists of 15 residues. V trimming: 5 bases; J trimming: 2 bases; junction bases outside the gene matches: 4. Per germline, CDR1 SSHAT and CDR2 FNYEAQ (reference sequence). CDR3 coding DNA: TGTGCCAGCAGCCCTACTAGCGGGAGGACCTACGAGCAGTACTTC. This codes for CASSPTSGRTYEQYF.

In this sample, this clone turned up a few times. The V call is TRBV4-1, the J call TRBJ2-7; 9 positions agree with TRBD1. Trimming cost V 3 bases and J 5 bases; bases outside gene matches: 11. Germline assignment: CDR1 MGHRA and CDR2 YSYEKL. The CDR3 loop spans 16 amino acids. The CDR3 DNA reads as TGCGCCAGCAGCCAGAGGCGGGACAGGGTCTCGAACGAGCAGTACTTC. Its protein product is CASSQRRDRVSNEQYF.